The rows below give T cell receptor beta chains drawn from one sample of a study of T-cell reconstitution after alpha-beta-depleted transplantation in children. One entry per CDR3 protein results from TCRdb running MiXCR on the PCR reads. The repertoire holds some 550,000 distinct CDR3 sequences, with 15% to 20% as singletons. The specimen comprised PBMCs from the stem cell graft donor, sampled from the stem cell graft. These receptors were collected from a human donor who donated a stem cell graft to a child with acute lymphoblastic leukemia. The CDR3 runs from the conserved cysteine through the conserved F or W. A D gene is named only where the DNA matches it firmly. The listing skips clone size in some rows; elsewhere it reads once, few, many or a size class.

j_call: TRBJ2-3; v_call: TRBV20-1; d_call: NA; clone_size: NA; cdr3_nt: TGCAGTGCTAGGTCCCTAGCGCTAATCACAGATACGCAGTATTTT; cdr3_aa: CSARSLALITDTQYF
j_call: TRBJ2-7; v_call: TRBV3-1; d_call: TRBD2; clone_size: NA; cdr3_nt: TGTGCCAGCAGCCAAGGGGCTGTAGCGGGGGCCTACGAGCAGTACTTC; cdr3_aa: CASSQGAVAGAYEQYF
j_call: TRBJ2-7; v_call: TRBV6-1; d_call: NA; clone_size: NA; cdr3_nt: TGTGCCAGCAGCCAACAGGTGGGAGCCTACGAGCAGTACTTC; cdr3_aa: CASSQQVGAYEQYF
j_call: TRBJ2-1; v_call: TRBV10-3; d_call: NA; clone_size: few; cdr3_nt: TGTGCCATCAGTGTGGGCTGGAAAGACCCCAATGAGCAGTTCTTC; cdr3_aa: CAISVGWKDPNEQFF
j_call: TRBJ2-1; v_call: TRBV20-1; d_call: TRBD2; clone_size: few; cdr3_nt: TGCAGTGCTAGAGATTTAGGAACGACTAGCGGGTTTGAGCAGTTCTTC; cdr3_aa: CSARDLGTTSGFEQFF
j_call: TRBJ2-5; v_call: TRBV12-3/TRBV12-4; d_call: TRBD2; clone_size: NA; cdr3_nt: TGTACCAGCAGATACGCCCCCTTGGGACTAGCGGGAGGGGAGACCCAGTACTTC; cdr3_aa: CTSRYAPLGLAGGETQYF
j_call: TRBJ1-6; v_call: TRBV27; d_call: TRBD1; clone_size: NA; cdr3_nt: TGTGCCAGCAGTTTAGGACAGGGATTGAATTCACCCCTCCACTTT; cdr3_aa: CASSLGQGLNSPLHF
j_call: TRBJ1-2; v_call: TRBV20-1; d_call: NA; clone_size: NA; cdr3_nt: TGCAGTGCTAGCGTACAGGGTGGCTATGGCTACACCTTC; cdr3_aa: CSASVQGGYGYTF
j_call: TRBJ2-5; v_call: TRBV5-1; d_call: NA; clone_size: NA; cdr3_nt: TGCGCCAGCAGCTTGGCCTGGGCAGGAGATCAAGAGACCCAGTACTTC; cdr3_aa: CASSLAWAGDQETQYF
j_call: TRBJ1-5; v_call: TRBV6-5; d_call: TRBD1; clone_size: many; cdr3_nt: TGTGCCAGCAGTCGGACAGGGGGAAATCAGCCCCAGCATTTT; cdr3_aa: CASSRTGGNQPQHF
j_call: TRBJ1-2; v_call: TRBV10-3; d_call: NA; clone_size: few; cdr3_nt: TGTGCCATCAGTGTTCGCATAGACTATGGCTACACCTTC; cdr3_aa: CAISVRIDYGYTF
j_call: TRBJ1-1; v_call: TRBV20-1; d_call: NA; clone_size: NA; cdr3_nt: TGCAGTGCTAGTCTGGGTGACTACACTGAAGCTTTCTTT; cdr3_aa: CSASLGDYTEAFF
j_call: TRBJ1-6; v_call: TRBV12-3/TRBV12-4; d_call: TRBD1; clone_size: few; cdr3_nt: TGTGCCAGCAGTTCCCCGGGACAGGGGGTCTATAATTCACCCCTCCACTTT; cdr3_aa: CASSSPGQGVYNSPLHF
j_call: TRBJ2-7; v_call: TRBV14; d_call: NA; clone_size: NA; cdr3_nt: TGTGCCAGCAGCCTAACAGTTCTTTCCTACGAGCAGTACTTC; cdr3_aa: CASSLTVLSYEQYF
j_call: TRBJ2-7; v_call: TRBV27; d_call: NA; clone_size: few; cdr3_nt: TGTGCCAGCAAGGGACATCTAGAGGACGAGCAGTACTTC; cdr3_aa: CASKGHLEDEQYF
j_call: TRBJ2-6; v_call: TRBV6-1; d_call: TRBD1; clone_size: NA; cdr3_nt: TGTGCCAGCAGTGACGGTGTGGGGACAGGGTCAGGGGCCAACGTCCTGACTTTC; cdr3_aa: CASSDGVGTGSGANVLTF
j_call: TRBJ2-3; v_call: TRBV7-9; d_call: TRBD2; clone_size: NA; cdr3_nt: TGTGCCAGCAGGGCGGGAGGAAGCACAGATACGCAGTATTTT; cdr3_aa: CASRAGGSTDTQYF
j_call: TRBJ1-2; v_call: TRBV25-1; d_call: NA; clone_size: NA; cdr3_nt: TGTGCCAGCAGTGAATGGACTGCCGGGTATGGCTACACCTTC; cdr3_aa: CASSEWTAGYGYTF
j_call: TRBJ2-1; v_call: TRBV30; d_call: NA; clone_size: NA; cdr3_nt: TGTGCCTGGAGTGTAGCGGGTTACAATGAGCAGTTCTTC; cdr3_aa: CAWSVAGYNEQFF
j_call: TRBJ1-1; v_call: TRBV6-1; d_call: NA; clone_size: few; cdr3_nt: TGTGCCAGCAGAGGCGTTTGGGGTGAGAGAATGAACACTGAAGCTTTCTTT; cdr3_aa: CASRGVWGERMNTEAFF
j_call: TRBJ2-5; v_call: TRBV28; d_call: NA; clone_size: few; cdr3_nt: TGTGCCAGCAGTTTATGGCGGGTCGGGGAGACCCAGTACTTC; cdr3_aa: CASSLWRVGETQYF
j_call: TRBJ2-1; v_call: TRBV5-1; d_call: TRBD2; clone_size: NA; cdr3_nt: TGCGCCAGCAGCCCCGCTAGCGGAGGGGACAATGAGCAGTTCTTC; cdr3_aa: CASSPASGGDNEQFF
j_call: TRBJ2-5; v_call: TRBV7-9; d_call: NA; clone_size: NA; cdr3_nt: TGTGCCAGCAGCTACCCGACAGGGACTGAGGAGACCCAGTACTTC; cdr3_aa: CASSYPTGTEETQYF
j_call: TRBJ1-1; v_call: TRBV4-1; d_call: NA; clone_size: few; cdr3_nt: TGCGCCAGCAGCCACCACGCACTTGCTTTCTTT; cdr3_aa: CASSHHALAFF
j_call: TRBJ2-7; v_call: TRBV18; d_call: NA; clone_size: few; cdr3_nt: TGTGCCAGCTCACCCCGGAATGGCTCCTACGAGCAGTACTTC; cdr3_aa: CASSPRNGSYEQYF
j_call: TRBJ2-5; v_call: TRBV27; d_call: NA; clone_size: NA; cdr3_nt: TGTGCCAGCAGCCCCGTCGTAGGGAGCCAGTACTTC; cdr3_aa: CASSPVVGSQYF
j_call: TRBJ2-7; v_call: TRBV5-1; d_call: TRBD1; clone_size: few; cdr3_nt: TGCGCCAGCAGCTCCGCTTATTCCGGGACAGAGGGGCCCGAGCAGTACTTC; cdr3_aa: CASSSAYSGTEGPEQYF
j_call: TRBJ1-5; v_call: TRBV19; d_call: NA; clone_size: few; cdr3_nt: NA; cdr3_aa: CASTSGAQPQHF
j_call: TRBJ2-2; v_call: TRBV18; d_call: TRBD2; clone_size: NA; cdr3_nt: TGTGCCAGCTCACCATCACGGACTAGCGGGAGTATAGCGGCCAAGGGGGAGCTGTTTTTT; cdr3_aa: CASSPSRTSGSIAAKGELFF
j_call: TRBJ2-1; v_call: TRBV12-3/TRBV12-4; d_call: NA; clone_size: NA; cdr3_nt: TGTGCCAGCAGTCCTACCGGGGGCATGGATGAGCAGTTCTTC; cdr3_aa: CASSPTGGMDEQFF
j_call: TRBJ1-2; v_call: TRBV6-5; d_call: NA; clone_size: few; cdr3_nt: TGTGCCAGCAGTTACGGACATAACTATGGCTACACCTTC; cdr3_aa: CASSYGHNYGYTF
j_call: TRBJ2-5; v_call: TRBV10-2; d_call: NA; clone_size: NA; cdr3_nt: TGCGCCAGCAGTGAAAGGAGGGGGGAGACCCAGTACTTC; cdr3_aa: CASSERRGETQYF
j_call: TRBJ2-2; v_call: TRBV3-1; d_call: NA; clone_size: many; cdr3_nt: TGTGCCAGCAGCCAAGATCAAGGCGTGGTGAACACCGGGGAGCTGTTTTTT; cdr3_aa: CASSQDQGVVNTGELFF
j_call: TRBJ2-1; v_call: TRBV20-1; d_call: NA; clone_size: few; cdr3_nt: TGCAGTGCCTCCAGGGGTGGTTTCAATGAGCAGTTCTTC; cdr3_aa: CSASRGGFNEQFF
j_call: TRBJ1-4; v_call: TRBV6-4; d_call: NA; clone_size: NA; cdr3_nt: TGTGCCAGCAGAGCTGAGGACGGATCTAATGAAAAACTGTTTTTT; cdr3_aa: CASRAEDGSNEKLFF
j_call: TRBJ1-1; v_call: TRBV28; d_call: NA; clone_size: NA; cdr3_nt: TGTGCCAGCAGTTTATCAATCACTGAAGCTTTCTTT; cdr3_aa: CASSLSITEAFF
j_call: TRBJ2-7; v_call: TRBV12-5; d_call: TRBD2; clone_size: NA; cdr3_nt: TGTGCTAGTGGTTTGGCCGGGGGGTACGAGCAGTACTTC; cdr3_aa: CASGLAGGYEQYF
j_call: TRBJ1-2; v_call: TRBV5-4; d_call: TRBD1; clone_size: NA; cdr3_nt: TGTGCCAGCAGCACGGACCAGGGGGCATCGAGAGGCTACACCTTC; cdr3_aa: CASSTDQGASRGYTF
j_call: TRBJ2-5; v_call: TRBV29-1; d_call: NA; clone_size: few; cdr3_nt: TGCAGCGCCACCCAGGGGAGGGACTCAGAGACCCAGTACTTC; cdr3_aa: CSATQGRDSETQYF
j_call: TRBJ2-2; v_call: TRBV4-1; d_call: NA; clone_size: NA; cdr3_nt: TGCGCCAGCAGCCCGCTACCTAAATGGAACACCGGGGAGCTGTTTTTT; cdr3_aa: CASSPLPKWNTGELFF
j_call: TRBJ2-7; v_call: TRBV20-1; d_call: TRBD2; clone_size: few; cdr3_nt: TGCAGTGCTAGAGAACTAGCGGTGAGCTCCTACGAGCAGTACTTC; cdr3_aa: CSARELAVSSYEQYF
j_call: TRBJ2-7; v_call: TRBV2; d_call: NA; clone_size: NA; cdr3_nt: TGTGCCAGCAGTGACTCAGGCTCCTACGAGCAGTACTTC; cdr3_aa: CASSDSGSYEQYF
j_call: TRBJ2-2; v_call: TRBV20-1; d_call: NA; clone_size: NA; cdr3_nt: TGCAGTGTCACGGACTCCCCGGGCGGGGAGCTGTTTTTT; cdr3_aa: CSVTDSPGGELFF
j_call: TRBJ2-7; v_call: TRBV27; d_call: NA; clone_size: many; cdr3_nt: TGTGCCAGCACCCGTGTCACTTCCCCTCTCGAGCAGTACTTC; cdr3_aa: CASTRVTSPLEQYF
j_call: TRBJ2-7; v_call: TRBV27; d_call: NA; clone_size: few; cdr3_nt: TGTGCCAGCGGGGTGACCTCCTACGAGCAGTACTTC; cdr3_aa: CASGVTSYEQYF
j_call: TRBJ2-3; v_call: TRBV5-1; d_call: NA; clone_size: few; cdr3_nt: TGCGCCAGCAGCTTGGATGTGGCGCAAGATACGCAGTATTTT; cdr3_aa: CASSLDVAQDTQYF
j_call: TRBJ2-7; v_call: TRBV7-9; d_call: NA; clone_size: NA; cdr3_nt: TGTGCCAGCAGCCACGAGTACTACGTGCAGTACTTC; cdr3_aa: CASSHEYYVQYF
j_call: TRBJ2-2; v_call: TRBV15; d_call: NA; clone_size: NA; cdr3_nt: TGTGCCACCAGCAGACCCCTGCGGGACAGCTACACCGGGGAGCTGTTTTTT; cdr3_aa: CATSRPLRDSYTGELFF
j_call: TRBJ2-1; v_call: TRBV4-1; d_call: NA; clone_size: few; cdr3_nt: TGCGCCAGCAGCCAAGTAAGGGAACTGGGGGCTAAGCGGTTCTTC; cdr3_aa: CASSQVRELGAKRFF
j_call: TRBJ2-1; v_call: TRBV7-9; d_call: NA; clone_size: NA; cdr3_nt: TGTGCCAGCAGCCCCCCCCCGAGCTCCTACAATGAGCAGTTCTTC; cdr3_aa: CASSPPPSSYNEQFF
j_call: TRBJ2-1; v_call: TRBV7-3; d_call: NA; clone_size: NA; cdr3_nt: TGTGCCAGCAGCTCCGAAAATATACGCCCCGCCCACAGGCTCTTC; cdr3_aa: CASSSENIRPAHRLF
j_call: TRBJ2-5; v_call: TRBV13; d_call: TRBD1; clone_size: few; cdr3_nt: TGTGCCAGCAGCTTAAGACAGGGGGCGTCTCAAGAGACCCAGTACTTC; cdr3_aa: CASSLRQGASQETQYF
j_call: TRBJ1-1; v_call: TRBV20-1; d_call: NA; clone_size: NA; cdr3_nt: TGCAGTGCCCTAGGGCCATCCCCGCAAGCTTTCTTT; cdr3_aa: CSALGPSPQAFF
j_call: TRBJ1-1; v_call: TRBV4-1; d_call: NA; clone_size: few; cdr3_nt: TGCGCCAGCAGCCAAGATCCAGGTTCCTTTGTCCTTGGACAGATGAACACTGAAGCTTTCTTT; cdr3_aa: CASSQDPGSFVLGQMNTEAFF
j_call: TRBJ2-1; v_call: TRBV29-1; d_call: TRBD2; clone_size: many; cdr3_nt: TGCAGCGTGGGAGGGGAGGTGGAAACAAGTTACAATGAGCAGTTCTTC; cdr3_aa: CSVGGEVETSYNEQFF
j_call: TRBJ2-7; v_call: TRBV20-1; d_call: TRBD1; clone_size: NA; cdr3_nt: TGCAGTGCTAGCGCGGGACAGGGCCTCTCCTACGAGCAGTACTTC; cdr3_aa: CSASAGQGLSYEQYF
j_call: TRBJ1-2; v_call: TRBV10-3; d_call: NA; clone_size: few; cdr3_nt: TGTGCCATCAGTGACCCCAGTATTGGTGAGGATAACTATGGCTACACCTTC; cdr3_aa: CAISDPSIGEDNYGYTF